These 12 T cell receptor beta chains were all obtained from the same sample, sequenced in a study of shared clonotypes between healthy human individuals. The data were produced by immunoSEQ multiplex PCR, yet TCRdb's version contains in-frame clones alone and is incomplete. The sample has 2 million to 3 million clones, just over 90% seen once. Input material: naive CD4+ T cells sorted from blood. Subset reported: CD45RA+ positively selected. These receptors were obtained from a man aged 18-30 years in good health.

The rearrangement links TRBV5-1 to TRBJ2-7; the match to TRBD2 covers 7 bases. The V segment lost 3 bases and the J segment 1 base; nucleotides outside the gene matches: 13. Germline CDR1 reads SGHRS; CDR2 reads YFSETQ. The CDR3 contains 17 residues. CDR3 protein: CASSSGALAGDSYEQYF. DNA for the CDR3: TGCGCCAGCAGCTCCGGGGCCCTGGCGGGAGATTCCTACGAGCAGTACTTC.

The chain is built from TRBV5-1 and TRBJ2-5, with a possible D match to TRBD1 (6 bases). The V end was cut by 3 bases, the J end by 5 bases, with 11 bases between. The CDR3 has 13 residues. Germline assignment: CDR1 SGHRS and CDR2 YFSETQ. In DNA, the CDR3 is TGCGCCAGCAGCTCCGGGACAAGGGAGACCCAGTACTTC. It specifies CASSSGTRETQYF. Based on the CDR3 plus reference TRBV5-1 and TRBJ2-5, the full variable domain is KAGVTQTPRYLIKTRGQQVTLSCSPISGHRSVSWYQQTPGQGLQFLFEYFSETQRNKGNFPGRFSGRQFSNSRSEMNVSTLELGDSALYLCASSSGTRETQYFGPGTRLLVL.

This clone was observed a single time. This chain joins TRBV10-2 and TRBJ1-5; tentative D call: TRBD1 (6 bases). V was shortened by 6 bases and J by 6 bases, with 12 bases between the two germline ends. Germline V lookup: CDR1 WSHSY, CDR2 SAAADI. The length of the CDR3 is 13 residues. CDR3 DNA: TGCGCCAGCAGGGACAGTCGTGGTCAGCCCCAGCATTTT. Its protein product is CASRDSRGQPQHF.

The rearrangement uses TRBV27 and TRBJ2-7; D uncertain. The germline CDR1 and CDR2 sequences are MNHEY and SMNVEV (reference sequence). The CDR3 is 14 residues long. V lost 6 bases to trimming and J lost 2 bases, with 14 bases between them. The CDR3 loop is CASSPTYGPYEQYF. In DNA form, the CDR3 reads TGTGCCAGCAGCCCCACTTACGGTCCCTACGAGCAGTACTTC.

About this clone itself: Other DNA sequences from this sample encode an identical CDR3 as well. This chain joins TRBV6-1 and TRBJ2-3; D not resolved. This CDR3 comprises 13 residues. Germline V CDR1 and CDR2: MNHNS, SASEGT. V dropped 3 bases and J dropped 3 bases, with 7 bases sitting between them. CDR3: CASSERSTDTQYF. CDR3 nucleotides: TGTGCCAGCAGTGAGCGGTCGACAGATACGCAGTATTTT.

V is TRBV23-1 and J is TRBJ1-1, with 8 positions matching TRBD1. TRBV23-1 is noted as an ORF with a role that remains uncertain. The junction had 4 bases not matched to a gene; V was cut back by 3 bases and J by 1 base. This CDR3 is 15 amino acids long. CDR3 bases: TGCGCCAGCAGTCAGGGGGACAGGCCGAACACTGAAGCTTTCTTT. Its translation: CASSQGDRPNTEAFF.

The chain couples TRBV2 to TRBJ2-1, with 8 positions matching TRBD2. Germline V gives CDR1 SNHLY, CDR2 FYNNEI. The CDR3 totals 14 residues. J was trimmed by 10 bases and V by 7 bases; bases with no gene match: 12. CDR3 DNA: TGTGCCAGCACCCCGGGGGGGGAACTGGAAGAGCAGTTCTTC. Its translation: CASTPGGELEEQFF.

The gene calls are TRBV21-1 and TRBJ2-3; the D call of TRBD1 is as the table states it, not checked on the DNA. TRBV21-1 is deemed a pseudogene. This CDR3 is built from 17 residues. The CDR3 loop is CASSNSGTGGFTDTQYF. The CDR3 DNA follows: TGTGCCAGCAGCAACTCCGGGACAGGGGGCTTCACGGATACGCAGTATTTT.

The V call is TRBV6-5, the J call TRBJ1-1; 7 bases map to TRBD1. V lost 6 bases to trimming and J lost 8 bases; unmatched junction nucleotides: 6. Germline V CDR1 and CDR2: MNHEY, SVGAGI. The CDR3 has 12 residues. The chain's CDR3 is CASRSWTGEAFF. DNA for the CDR3: TGTGCCAGCAGATCCTGGACAGGCGAAGCTTTCTTT.

This clone has a handful of counts. The chain has TRBV10-3 and TRBJ1-5; D gene uncertain. This CDR3 contains 12 residues. The V and J ends lost 6 bases and 4 bases respectively, with 7 bases between them. Germline V gene lookup returns CDR1 ENHRY and CDR2 SYGVKD. The chain's CDR3 is CAIREENQPQHF. The DNA for the CDR3 is TGTGCCATCAGGGAGGAAAATCAGCCCCAGCATTTT.

J is TRBJ2-3 and V is TRBV11-1; TRBD1 might be the D (6 bases). The germline V and J ends were trimmed by 1 base and 2 bases, with 10 bases remaining between them. The CDR3 is made up of 15 amino acids. The germline V gene encodes CDR1 SGHAT and CDR2 FQDESV (reference sequence). DNA of the CDR3: TGTGCCAGCAGCTTAGAAGGACAGCTCACAGATACGCAGTATTTT. Translation gives CASSLEGQLTDTQYF.

The V and J genes are TRBV19 and TRBJ2-6; a weak D match, TRBD1 (7 bases). The germline V gene has CDR1 LNHDA and CDR2 SQIVND (reference sequence). The length of the CDR3 is 19 residues. Trimming cost V 1 base and J 0 bases, with 16 bases left between them. CDR3 nucleotides: TGTGCCAGTAGTATAGTATTGGGCAGGGGGGACTCTGGGGCCAACGTCCTGACTTTC. Encoded protein: CASSIVLGRGDSGANVLTF. The whole variable domain, filled in from reference TRBV19 and TRBJ2-6, reads DGGITQSPKYLFRKEGQNVTLSCEQNLNHDAMYWYRQDPGQGLRLIYYSQIVNDFQKGDIAEGYSVSREKKESFPLTVTSAQKNPTAFYLCASSIVLGRGDSGANVLTFGAGSRLTVL.